The next 17 T cell receptor beta chains were all read from a single sample in a study of cytomegalovirus exposure and HLA in healthy donors. The PCR ran on 60 Vbeta and 13 Jbeta primers. This table comes from immunoSEQ multiplex PCR, and its TCRdb copy is limited to in-frame clones, with some not included. The sample has some 150,000 clones, about 80% seen once; the top ten hold 3.7%. The sequenced material came from PBMCs. Receptors were obtained from a young man in good health and CMV-seropositive.

The CDR3 DNA reads TGTGCCAGCAGTACCGTTGACAGGGGGTACTACGAGCAGTACTTC. It specifies CASSTVDRGYYEQYF. V gene TRBV27 combines with J gene TRBJ2-7, with TRBD1 matching over 9 bases. The junction had 8 bases not matched to a gene; V was cut back by 5 bases and J by 3 bases. Germline V gives CDR1 MNHEY, CDR2 SMNVEV (reference sequence). CDR3 length equals 15 residues.

The chain couples TRBV4-1 to TRBJ2-5; 14 bases map to TRBD2. Germline V CDR1 and CDR2: MGHRA, YSYEKL. J gave up 5 bases and V 4 bases, and 9 bases lay outside the gene matches. CDR3 length: 17 residues. DNA for the CDR3: TGCGCCAGCAGCCGGCGAGGGACTAGCGGGGGACGGGAGACCCAGTACTTC. Its protein product is CASSRRGTSGGRETQYF.

This chain links TRBV27 with TRBJ1-4; TRBD1 is a possible D gene (6 bases). V gave up 0 bases and J gave up 4 bases, with 15 bases separating them. CDR3 length: 17 residues. Germline V gene data show CDR1 as MNHEY and CDR2 as SMNVEV (reference sequence). CDR3 nucleotides: TGTGCCAGCAGTTTATCAATCTTCGACAGGCTTAATGAAAAACTGTTTTTT. Its translation: CASSLSIFDRLNEKLFF.

V is TRBV10-3 and J is TRBJ2-3, with 7 bases aligning to TRBD1. Germline V gene lookup returns CDR1 ENHRY and CDR2 SYGVKD. This CDR3 comprises 15 residues. V trimming: 8 bases; J trimming: 2 bases; junction bases outside the gene matches: 10. This chain's CDR3 is CAIRTGDSPTDTQYF. The CDR3 DNA sequence: TGTGCCATCCGGACCGGGGACAGCCCCACAGATACGCAGTATTTT.

This rearrangement joins TRBV6-6 to TRBJ2-3; weak D call: TRBD1 (6 bases). CDR1 is MNHNY, CDR2 SVGAGI, per germline (reference sequence). This CDR3 has 14 amino acids. The V and J ends lost 5 bases and 2 bases respectively, with 11 bases between them. CDR3 nucleotide sequence: TGTGCCAGCAGTCCTCAGGGGACCACAGATACGCAGTATTTT. This gives the protein CASSPQGTTDTQYF.

The chain is built from TRBV5-1 and TRBJ1-4; the D gene is possibly TRBD1 (6 bases). CDR3 size: 15 residues. Trimming took off 4 bases at V and 6 bases at J, with 16 bases between the two ends. Germline values: CDR1 SGHRS, CDR2 YFSETQ. The CDR3 is CASSVVGGADEKLFF. The CDR3 DNA is TGCGCCAGCAGCGTTGTTGGGGGGGCTGATGAAAAACTGTTTTTT.

The chain has TRBV19 and TRBJ1-1; 8 bases line up with TRBD1. The CDR3 loop spans 18 amino acids. CDR1 LNHDA and CDR2 SQIVND come from the germline V gene (reference sequence). V dropped 7 bases and J dropped 2; count of bases not matched to a gene: 18. Here the CDR3 DNA reads TGTGCCAGTACCGAAACTGGGGGCAGGGGGCGCGTAAACACTGAAGCTTTCTTT. It yields the protein CASTETGGRGRVNTEAFF.

The chain combines TRBV11-3 with TRBJ2-3; D unresolved. The CDR3 totals 14 residues. Germline CDR1 and CDR2: SGHNT and YENEEA. Trimming stripped 3 bases from V and 4 bases from J, with 11 bases between. The CDR3 nucleotides are TGTGCCAGCAGCTTTAGTTCTAGACCAGATACGCAGTATTTT. It yields the protein CASSFSSRPDTQYF.

This clone came up once. J is TRBJ2-5 and V is TRBV6-1; TRBD1 matches at 10 bases. J gave up 5 bases and V 6 bases, and 9 bases lay outside the gene matches. Germline assignment: CDR1 MNHNS and CDR2 SASEGT. The CDR3 totals 15 residues. CDR3 protein: CASRHGTGVVETQYF. The DNA for the CDR3 is TGTGCCAGCAGGCACGGGACAGGGGTAGTGGAGACCCAGTACTTC.

This clone rates as medium-sized. The V and J genes are TRBV6-4 and TRBJ2-2; 11 positions agree with TRBD1. This CDR3 is built from 15 residues. Germline V CDR1 and CDR2: MRHNA, SNTAGT. The ends lost 4 bases at V and 5 bases at J; junction bases unmatched: 3. The DNA of the CDR3 is TGTGCCAGCAGTGCGGGACAGGGGGAGACCGGGGAGCTGTTTTTT. It yields the protein CASSAGQGETGELFF.

The rearrangement uses TRBV30 and TRBJ1-5; 8 nucleotides align to TRBD1. This CDR3 spans 13 amino acids. Germline-derived CDR1 and CDR2 are GTSNPN and SVGIG (reference sequence). J gave up 6 bases and V 3 bases, and 4 bases lay outside the gene matches. In nucleotides, the CDR3 is TGTGCCTGGAGCAACAGGGGGAGTCAGCCCCAGCATTTT. Its protein is CAWSNRGSQPQHF.

The rearrangement links TRBV6-5 to TRBJ2-1; 10 positions match TRBD2. Germline lookup yields CDR1 MNHEY and CDR2 SVGAGI. J was trimmed by 9 bases and V by 7 bases; bases with no gene match: 12. This CDR3 region has 15 residues. The CDR3 sequence is CASTTGSGGAGEQFF. CDR3 DNA sequence: TGTGCCAGCACCACGGGCAGCGGGGGGGCCGGTGAGCAGTTCTTC.

A word on this clone: The junction departs from germline at one end; a sequencing error may be responsible. The J gene is TRBJ2-1, the V gene TRBV29-1, with D maybe TRBD1 (5 bases). Germline V gene sequence: CDR1 SQVTM, CDR2 ANQGSEA. This CDR3 spans 14 amino acids. The CDR3 loop reads CSVKDSDSYNEQFF. The CDR3 bases are TGCAGCGTTAAAGACAGCGACTCCTACAATGAGCAGTTCTTC.

The chain recombines TRBV6-6 with TRBJ2-5, with 10 nucleotides matching TRBD2. This CDR3 region has 14 residues. V was pared by 7 bases and J by 4 bases, with 6 bases of the junction left unmatched. Per germline, CDR1 MNHNY and CDR2 SVGAGI (reference sequence). Here the CDR3 DNA reads TGTGCCAGCACTGATAAGCGGGGGGGAGAGACCCAGTACTTC. Amino acids: CASTDKRGGETQYF.

This chain links TRBV12-5 with TRBJ2-3; TRBD1 might be the D (8 bases). This CDR3 is 19 amino acids long. Germline V gives CDR1 LGHNT, CDR2 FRNRAP. V lost 7 bases and J 5 bases, leaving 31 bases between the germline ends. The CDR3 sequence is CASAPGWGRVAGGIDTQYF. The DNA for the CDR3 is TGTGCTAGTGCCCCCGGCTGGGGGAGGGTGGCAGGGGGCATAGATACGCAGTATTTT.

The rearrangement links TRBV7-2 to TRBJ1-1; 8 positions agree with TRBD1. Germline V gene sequence: CDR1 SGHTA, CDR2 FQGNSA. This CDR3 spans 14 amino acids. The junction had 3 bases not matched to a gene; V was cut back by 2 bases and J by 4 bases. The CDR3 region is CASSLQGAFTEAFF. The CDR3 region has the DNA TGTGCCAGCAGCTTACAGGGGGCATTCACTGAAGCTTTCTTT.

The chain uses TRBV28 and TRBJ2-2; TRBD2 aligns across 11 bases. The ends lost 6 bases at V and 4 bases at J; junction bases unmatched: 7. The CDR3 extends over 16 amino acids. Germline CDR1 reads MDHEN; CDR2 reads SYDVKM. CDR3 protein: CASRYSGGARTGELFF. CDR3 nucleotides: TGTGCCAGCAGATATAGCGGGGGGGCCCGCACCGGGGAGCTGTTTTTT.